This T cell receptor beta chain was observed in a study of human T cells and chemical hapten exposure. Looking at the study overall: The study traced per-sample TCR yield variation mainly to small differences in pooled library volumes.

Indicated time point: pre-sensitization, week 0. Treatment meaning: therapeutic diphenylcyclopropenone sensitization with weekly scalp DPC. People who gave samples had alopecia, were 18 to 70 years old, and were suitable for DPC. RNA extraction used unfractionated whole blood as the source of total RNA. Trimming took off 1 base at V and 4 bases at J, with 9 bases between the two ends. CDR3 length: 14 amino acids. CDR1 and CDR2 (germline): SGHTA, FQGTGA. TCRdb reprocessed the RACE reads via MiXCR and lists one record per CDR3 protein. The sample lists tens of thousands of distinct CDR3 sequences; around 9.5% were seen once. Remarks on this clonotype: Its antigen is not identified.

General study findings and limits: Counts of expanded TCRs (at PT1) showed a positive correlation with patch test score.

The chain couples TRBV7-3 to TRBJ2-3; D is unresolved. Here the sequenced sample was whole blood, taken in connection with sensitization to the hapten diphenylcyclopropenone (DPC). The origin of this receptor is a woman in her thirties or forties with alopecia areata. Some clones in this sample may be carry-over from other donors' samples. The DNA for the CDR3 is TGTGCCAGCAGCTTAATGTCGAATTCAGATACGCAGTATTTT. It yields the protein CASSLMSNSDTQYF.